The TCR beta chain described here comes from a study of vaccination effects on CD4 cells after COVID-19. The CDR3 contains 15 residues. Germline assignment: CDR1 KGHSH and CDR2 LQKENI. J lost 9 bases, V lost 0 bases, and 2 bases had no gene match. Note on this clone: What it binds is unknown.

Findings and limits, study-wide: Convalescent patients numbered few in the study; early post-infection timepoints were missing entirely. Late post-vaccination samples showed marked contraction of infection- and vaccine-induced clones.

Antigen-specific CD4+ T cells were first expanded with viral peptide pools by the ViraFEST assay and only then sequenced. Between days 10 and 11 of culture, CD4+ T cells were separated out. Vaccine recipients, nucleocapsid antibody negative, had no prior SARS-CoV-2 infection. The culture medium for a few million PBMC per well included 10 IU/ml IL-2 and roughly 10 ug/ml peptides. Days 3 and 7 saw half the medium replaced with IL-2 medium. Clones were sequenced by immunoSEQ multiplex PCR, and TCRdb holds only the in-frame ones, with some missing. The top ten hold just under 15% of the sample, which has tens of thousands of clones, approximately 68% seen once.

The sample was CD4+ T cells from PBMCs cultured with HCoV-OC43 spike peptides, taken before COVID-19 vaccination. Subset meaning: HCoV-OC43 spike overlapping peptide pool stimulation. The sequence was obtained from a human donor who received a COVID-19 vaccine. This chain links TRBV18 with TRBJ2-1, with 13 nucleotides matching TRBD2. CDR3 region: CASSPPGLAGPEQFF. The DNA of the CDR3 is TGTGCCAGCTCACCACCGGGACTAGCGGGACCTGAGCAGTTCTTC. The variable domain in full, with the rest retrieved from reference TRBV18 and TRBJ2-1, is NAGVMQNPRHLVRRRGQEARLRCSPMKGHSHVYWYRQLPEEGLKFMVYLQKENIIDESGMPKERFSAEFPKEGPSILRIQQVVRGDSAAYFCASSPPGLAGPEQFFGPGTRLTVL.